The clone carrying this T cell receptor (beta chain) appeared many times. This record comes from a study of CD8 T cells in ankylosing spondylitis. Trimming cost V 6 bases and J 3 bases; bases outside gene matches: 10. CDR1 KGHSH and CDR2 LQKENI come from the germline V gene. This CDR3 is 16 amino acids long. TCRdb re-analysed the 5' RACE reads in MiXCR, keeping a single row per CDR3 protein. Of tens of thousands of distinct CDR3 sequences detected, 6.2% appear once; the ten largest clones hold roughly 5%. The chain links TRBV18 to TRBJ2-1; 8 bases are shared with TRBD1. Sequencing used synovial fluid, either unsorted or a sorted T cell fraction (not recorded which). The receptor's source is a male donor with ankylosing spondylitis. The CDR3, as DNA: TGTGCCAGCTCTCCTCCGTCAGGACAGGGCTACAATGAGCAGTTCTTC. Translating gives CASSPPSGQGYNEQFF.